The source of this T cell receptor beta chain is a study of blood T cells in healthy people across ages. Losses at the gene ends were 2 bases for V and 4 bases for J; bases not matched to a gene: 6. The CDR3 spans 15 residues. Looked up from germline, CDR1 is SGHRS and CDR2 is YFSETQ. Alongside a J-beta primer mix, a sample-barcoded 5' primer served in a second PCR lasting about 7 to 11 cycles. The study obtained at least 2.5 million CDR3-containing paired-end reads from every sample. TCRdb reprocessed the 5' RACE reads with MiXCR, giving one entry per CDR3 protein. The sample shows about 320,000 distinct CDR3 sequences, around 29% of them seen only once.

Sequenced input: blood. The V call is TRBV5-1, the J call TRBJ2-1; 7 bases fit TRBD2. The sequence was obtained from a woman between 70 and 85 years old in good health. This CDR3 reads CASSLGEGSYNEQFF. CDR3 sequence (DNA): TGCGCCAGCAGCTTAGGGGAGGGATCTTACAATGAGCAGTTCTTC. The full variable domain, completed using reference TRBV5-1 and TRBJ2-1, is KAGVTQTPRYLIKTRGQQVTLSCSPISGHRSVSWYQQTPGQGLQFLFEYFSETQRNKGNFPGRFSGRQFSNSRSEMNVSTLELGDSALYLCASSLGEGSYNEQFFGPGTRLTVL.